This T cell receptor beta chain stems from a study of T cells in Graves' hyperthyroidism and ophthalmopathy. Regarding the study as a whole: Most clonotypes expanded in thyroid above 0.001 were likewise present in blood. The model forecast ophthalmopathy, anticipating it by a median around 6.9 months before onset.

Remarks on this clonotype: As yet, its antigen is unknown. The junction does not match germline at one end; this may be a read error.

Germline V gives CDR1 SGHTA, CDR2 FQGTGA. This CDR3 contains 17 residues. Amplified TCR beta CDR3 regions came from RNA transcripts. HTBI primers drove first-round RT-PCR of the TCR CDR3. One entry per CDR3 protein, called by TCRdb with MiXCR from the multiplex PCR reads. The sample lists about 580,000 distinct CDR3 sequences, around 42% occurring once. Patients were excluded for uncontrolled infection, other autoimmune disease, pregnancy or lactation. The J gene is TRBJ1-3, the V gene TRBV7-3, with a possible D match to TRBD1 (5 bases). The TCR comes from a woman between 18 and 29 years old with Graves' hyperthyroidism. The specimen was peripheral blood or thyroid tissue (not recorded which). CDR3 protein: CASRPYGDRGVGSTIYF. As DNA, the CDR3 is TGTGCCAGCCGCCCTTATGGAGATCGGGGGGTTGGAAGCACCATATATTTT.